Following are 32 T cell receptor beta chains from one sample sequenced in a study of CD8+ T cells in alopecia areata. Reverse transcribed after extraction, RNA yielded cDNA as the sequencing template. TCRdb keeps only in-frame clones here, not all; method: immunoSEQ multiplex PCR. In the table there are around 140,000 clones, around 49% of which are singletons. The sequencing here drew on CD8+ T cells sorted from blood, taken at week 0. These receptors were collected from a human donor with alopecia areata.

The chain joins TRBV20-1 to TRBJ1-1; D uncertain. The V and J ends lost 5 bases and 11 bases respectively, with 9 bases between them. Germline loops: CDR1 DFQATT, CDR2 SNEGSKA (reference sequence). The CDR3 covers 9 residues. CDR3 in DNA: TGCAGTGCTCGACCCGGGGCTTTCTTT. Protein: CSARPGAFF.

This chain connects TRBV29-1 to TRBJ1-1, with D unresolved. Germline CDR1 is SQVTM and CDR2 is ANQGSEA. V dropped 3 bases and J dropped 3 bases, with 8 bases sitting between them. The CDR3 is 12 residues long. The CDR3 region has the DNA TGCAGCGTTGAGGCCGTGGACACTGAAGCTTTCTTT. Amino acid sequence: CSVEAVDTEAFF.

The V and J genes are TRBV4-1 and TRBJ2-3; D is undetermined. V dropped 1 base and J dropped 6 bases, with 8 bases sitting between them. CDR3 length: 13 amino acids. Germline assignment: CDR1 MGHRA and CDR2 YSYEKL. The CDR3 DNA follows: TGCGCCAGCAGCCAAGTCTCAGAGGATACGCAGTATTTT. As protein: CASSQVSEDTQYF.

This clone was counted a few times. This sequence joins TRBV30 and TRBJ1-5; D possibly corresponds to TRBD1 (5 bases). The germline V gene has CDR1 GTSNPN and CDR2 SVGIG (reference sequence). V dropped 3 bases and J dropped 3 bases, with 15 bases sitting between them. The CDR3 consists of 15 residues. The CDR3 DNA sequence: TGTGCCTGGAGCCTAGACAGTGGGGTCAATCAGCCCCAGCATTTT. Its protein product is CAWSLDSGVNQPQHF.

This chain links TRBV30 with TRBJ2-1, with a weak D call TRBD2 (6 bases). The ends were cut back, 3 bases at V and 1 base at J, with 13 bases in the middle. The CDR3 covers 15 residues. The germline gives CDR1 GTSNPN, CDR2 SVGIG (reference sequence). Here the CDR3 DNA reads TGTGCCTGGAGGGACGGAGGGTTTTCCTACAATGAGCAGTTCTTC. This translates into CAWRDGGFSYNEQFF.

The V and J genes are TRBV27 and TRBJ1-1, with a tentative D call TRBD1 (5 bases). CDR1 is MNHEY and CDR2 is SMNVEV in the germline V gene (reference sequence). The CDR3 contains 13 residues. V was shortened by 6 bases and J by 1 base, with 9 bases between the two germline ends. CDR3 residues: CASSFGQNTEAFF. As DNA, the CDR3 is TGTGCCAGCAGCTTCGGACAGAACACTGAAGCTTTCTTT.

The rearrangement links TRBV4-2 to TRBJ2-7; D is possibly TRBD1 (6 bases). Germline V CDR1 and CDR2: LGHNA, YNFKEQ. The V and J ends lost 1 base and 5 bases respectively, with 12 bases between them. The CDR3 runs 14 residues. The CDR3 spells CASSQGTGPNEQYF. The CDR3 DNA sequence: TGTGCCAGCAGCCAAGGAACAGGGCCGAACGAGCAGTACTTC.

The chain is built from TRBV19 and TRBJ2-4; 8 bases map to TRBD1. This CDR3 comprises 16 residues. J was trimmed by 3 bases and V by 2 bases; bases with no gene match: 6. CDR1 is LNHDA and CDR2 is SQIVND in the germline V gene (reference sequence). The CDR3 DNA sequence: TGTGCCAGTAGTATATCCGGACAGGGCGTCAAAAACATTCAGTACTTC. It translates to CASSISGQGVKNIQYF.

This sequence joins TRBV5-6 and TRBJ2-2, with no clear D. V was pared by 5 bases and J by 8 bases, with 7 bases between. Germline V lookup: CDR1 SGHDT, CDR2 YYEEEE. This CDR3 comprises 11 residues. The CDR3 sequence: CASRDLGELFF. CDR3 nucleotides: TGTGCCAGCAGGGATTTAGGGGAGCTGTTTTTT.

The table lists this clone with a few counts. The chain couples TRBV14 to TRBJ2-7; TRBD1 might be the D (9 bases). The V gene's germline CDR1 is SGHDN and CDR2 FVKESK. V shed 1 base and J shed 6 bases, with 16 bases lying between them. The CDR3 extends over 15 amino acids. The CDR3 region is CASSQAGGDRVEQYF. CDR3 nucleotide sequence: TGTGCCAGCAGCCAAGCGGGAGGGGACAGGGTCGAGCAGTACTTC.

This clone was picked up a small number of times. The rearrangement joins TRBV2 to TRBJ1-6; D gene uncertain. The CDR3 runs to 16 residues. Per the germline V gene, CDR1 is SNHLY and CDR2 is FYNNEI. V lost 3 bases and J lost 2, with 11 bases in between. This CDR3 reads CASSDDLPAYNSPLHF. The CDR3 nucleotides read TGTGCCAGCAGTGATGACCTCCCAGCCTATAATTCACCCCTCCACTTT.

The chain links TRBV6-5 to TRBJ1-2; TRBD1 matches at 8 bases. The CDR3 has 13 residues. Germline V gene lookup returns CDR1 MNHEY and CDR2 SVGAGI. V trimming: 7 bases; J trimming: 4 bases; junction bases outside the gene matches: 5. The CDR3 region has the DNA TGTGCCAGCAAACACGACAGGGGCTATGGCTACACCTTC. Amino acids: CASKHDRGYGYTF.

The rearrangement uses TRBV4-2 and TRBJ1-6; TRBD1 might be the D (5 bases). The CDR3 sequence is 16 residues long. The ends were cut back, 1 base at V and 8 bases at J, with 15 bases in the middle. Germline CDR1 and CDR2: LGHNA and YNFKEQ. CDR3 nucleotide sequence: TGTGCCAGCAGCCAAGGGCCCCCGGGGCTTGATTCACCCCTCCACTTT. This encodes CASSQGPPGLDSPLHF.

This clone occurred once. The gene calls are TRBV6-5 and TRBJ2-5; no firm D call. The CDR3 length is 15 residues. Germline V gene lookup returns CDR1 MNHEY and CDR2 SVGAGI. Trimming pared 1 base from V and 2 bases from J, leaving 11 bases between. CDR3 DNA: TGTGCCAGCAGTTACTTTTCGGCTGTACAAGAGACCCAGTACTTC. Encoded protein: CASSYFSAVQETQYF.

The CDR3 spells CASSWQDSDTEAFF. CDR3 in DNA: TGTGCCAGCAGCTGGCAGGATTCGGACACTGAAGCTTTCTTT. The chain is built from TRBV2 and TRBJ1-1, with D unclear. Germline-derived CDR1 and CDR2 are SNHLY and FYNNEI. The CDR3 contains 14 residues. The V gene lost 6 bases and the J gene lost 3 bases, with 14 bases spanning the gap.

This sequence joins TRBV5-1 and TRBJ2-5; D remains ambiguous. The CDR3 spans 15 residues. The germline V and J ends were trimmed by 4 bases and 1 base, with 14 bases remaining between them. From germline, CDR1 is SGHRS and CDR2 YFSETQ. CDR3 amino acids: CASSQTGPPQETQYF. The CDR3 DNA reads as TGCGCCAGCAGCCAAACTGGACCACCCCAAGAGACCCAGTACTTC. The full variable domain, completed using reference TRBV5-1 and TRBJ2-5, is KAGVTQTPRYLIKTRGQQVTLSCSPISGHRSVSWYQQTPGQGLQFLFEYFSETQRNKGNFPGRFSGRQFSNSRSEMNVSTLELGDSALYLCASSQTGPPQETQYFGPGTRLLVL.

In its sample, this clone was seen a few times. The chain's CDR3 is CSVEGTSGASYEQYF. The CDR3 DNA reads as TGCAGCGTTGAAGGGACTAGCGGGGCCTCCTACGAGCAGTACTTC. V is TRBV29-1 and J is TRBJ2-7; the match to TRBD2 covers 12 bases. This CDR3 comprises 15 residues. The V gene end was trimmed by 1 base and the J gene end by 0 bases; junction bases not matched to a gene: 1. Germline V gives CDR1 SQVTM, CDR2 ANQGSEA.

The J gene is TRBJ1-1, the V gene TRBV13; 9 positions agree with TRBD1. From germline, CDR1 is PRHDT and CDR2 FYEKMQ (reference sequence). CDR3 length: 11 residues. Trimming removed 5 bases from V and 12 bases from J; junction bases left unmatched: 4. The CDR3 nucleotides read TGTGCCAGCAGCCGCGACAGGGGGACTTTCTTT. This encodes CASSRDRGTFF.

Only a few counts were recorded for this clone. This sequence joins TRBV6-4 and TRBJ2-3; D is possibly TRBD2 (5 bases). Trimming took off 5 bases at V and 0 bases at J, with 9 bases between the two ends. Germline V CDR1 and CDR2: MRHNA, SNTAGT. This CDR3 is built from 14 residues. CDR3 region: CASSRDTSTDTQYF. The DNA of the CDR3 is TGTGCCAGCAGTCGGGATACTAGCACAGATACGCAGTATTTT.

The chain carries TRBV29-1 and TRBJ2-7; 8 bases match TRBD1. CDR3 length equals 14 residues. CDR1 and CDR2 from the germline V gene are SQVTM and ANQGSEA. V was pared by 6 bases and J by 0 bases, with 7 bases of the junction left unmatched. The CDR3 region is CSVDGQGPSYEQYF. CDR3 nucleotides: TGCAGCGTCGATGGACAGGGCCCCTCCTACGAGCAGTACTTC.

The rearrangement uses TRBV4-1 and TRBJ2-7; D ambiguous. The V end was cut by 4 bases, the J end by 4 bases, with 11 bases between. CDR1 and CDR2 (germline): MGHRA, YSYEKL. The CDR3 length is 13 residues. The CDR3 DNA reads TGCGCCAGCAGCCTCGACTTGGGGTACGAGCAGTACTTC. This codes for CASSLDLGYEQYF.

This chain connects TRBV4-1 to TRBJ2-1; 9 bases map to TRBD2. Looked up from germline, CDR1 is MGHRA and CDR2 is YSYEKL. The CDR3 covers 17 residues. The junction had 10 bases not matched to a gene; V was cut back by 2 bases and J by 5 bases. The CDR3, as DNA: TGCGCCAGCAGCCAAACGCGGACTAGCGAGATGCACAATGAGCAGTTCTTC. It yields the protein CASSQTRTSEMHNEQFF.

V and J are TRBV30 and TRBJ2-3; 10 positions agree with TRBD2. V shed 1 base and J 5 bases; nucleotides not matched to a gene: 3. The CDR3 runs to 14 residues. Looked up from germline, CDR1 is GTSNPN and CDR2 is SVGIG (reference sequence). In DNA form, the CDR3 reads TGTGCCTGGAGTGAGCGGGGGGGCCTAGATACGCAGTATTTT. Its protein is CAWSERGGLDTQYF.

This clone was picked up one time. CDR3 amino acids: CASSVGQGYNEQFF. CDR3 coding DNA: TGTGCCAGCAGCGTAGGACAGGGCTACAATGAGCAGTTCTTC. The chain combines TRBV9 with TRBJ2-1; 7 bases fit TRBD1. Trimming cost V 0 bases and J 3 bases; bases outside gene matches: 0. From germline, CDR1 is SGDLS and CDR2 YYNGEE. The CDR3 spans 14 residues. Filled out from reference TRBV9 and TRBJ2-1, the complete variable domain reads DSGVTQTPKHLITATGQRVTLRCSPRSGDLSVYWYQQSLDQGLQFLIQYYNGEERAKGNILERFSAQQFPDLHSELNLSSLELGDSALYFCASSVGQGYNEQFFGPGTRLTVL.

CDR3 in DNA: TGCAGCGTTGAACGGGGTCAGGGTGAAAAACTGTTTTTT. This encodes CSVERGQGEKLFF. The V call is TRBV29-1, the J call TRBJ1-4; D is possibly TRBD1 (5 bases). V lost 2 bases to trimming and J lost 7 bases, with 11 bases between them. Germline V CDR1 and CDR2: SQVTM, ANQGSEA. The CDR3 length is 13 residues.

The genes are TRBV13 and TRBJ2-7; D is ambiguous. The length of the CDR3 is 14 residues. V was shortened by 5 bases and J by 3 bases, with 14 bases between the two germline ends. Germline V gene sequence: CDR1 PRHDT, CDR2 FYEKMQ (reference sequence). CDR3 coding DNA: TGTGCCAGCAGCACCAGAAGAACGATCTACGAGCAGTACTTC. This gives the protein CASSTRRTIYEQYF.

The chain couples TRBV13 to TRBJ1-2, with TRBD1 as a possible D gene (5 bases). Germline V gene lookup returns CDR1 PRHDT and CDR2 FYEKMQ (reference sequence). This CDR3 contains 15 residues. Between the trimmed V and J ends, which lost 0 bases and 3 bases, there was a span of 11 bases. CDR3 DNA: TGTGCCAGCAGCTTAGGGCGGGGGGATTACTATGGCTACACCTTC. Translation: CASSLGRGDYYGYTF.

This clone was recorded a few times. V is TRBV5-1 and J is TRBJ1-5; 10 bases are shared with TRBD1. With 3 bases clipped from V and 2 bases from J, the junction kept 2 bases outside the gene matches. The CDR3 totals 15 residues. CDR1 is SGHRS, CDR2 YFSETQ, per germline. The CDR3 spells CASSSGTGGNQPQHF. The DNA of the CDR3 is TGCGCCAGCAGCTCCGGGACAGGGGGCAATCAGCCCCAGCATTTT.

The chain uses TRBV5-4 and TRBJ2-7; TRBD1 matches 11 bases. The CDR3 covers 15 residues. The V gene end was trimmed by 5 bases and the J gene end by 0 bases; junction bases not matched to a gene: 4. The V gene's germline CDR1 is SGHNT and CDR2 YYREEE (reference sequence). Written as DNA, the CDR3 is TGTGCCAGCAGAAAGGGACAGGGGGGCTCCTACGAGCAGTACTTC. This gives the protein CASRKGQGGSYEQYF.

The gene calls are TRBV13 and TRBJ1-1; D gene uncertain. This CDR3 is 14 amino acids long. V was pared by 5 bases and J by 1 base, with 11 bases between. Germline V lookup: CDR1 PRHDT, CDR2 FYEKMQ (reference sequence). The CDR3 DNA is TGTGCCAGCAGCCAAGAGGGCGGGAACACTGAAGCTTTCTTT. Encoded protein: CASSQEGGNTEAFF.

This clone was seen more than once but under ten times. This sequence joins TRBV19 and TRBJ2-2, with a weak D call TRBD2 (5 bases). The CDR3 consists of 14 residues. Germline loops: CDR1 LNHDA, CDR2 SQIVND (reference sequence). V was cut by 0 bases and J by 9 bases, with 11 bases left in between. CDR3 loop: CASSIEPGVRELFF. DNA for the CDR3: TGTGCCAGTAGTATAGAGCCCGGGGTCCGGGAGCTGTTTTTT.

V is TRBV29-1 and J is TRBJ2-6; no clear D gene. Between the trimmed V and J ends, which lost 4 bases and 0 bases, there was a span of 7 bases. Germline loops: CDR1 SQVTM, CDR2 ANQGSEA. The CDR3 loop spans 14 amino acids. The CDR3 nucleotides are TGCAGCGTTGCCGAATACTCTGGGGCCAACGTCCTGACTTTC. Its translation: CSVAEYSGANVLTF.